The rows below give T cell receptor beta chains drawn from one sample of a study of response to subunit inactivated influenza vaccine. One entry per CDR3 protein, called by TCRdb with MiXCR from the RT-PCR reads. The sample holds 500,000 to 550,000 distinct CDR3 sequences, around 21% seen once. The same sample was also used in a study of T cells expressing NK-cell markers.

The source material was CD4+ T cells sorted from PBMCs, sampled about 11 days after vaccination. The receptors shown here come from a man aged 50-59 years who received an inactivated influenza vaccine. The CDR3 runs from the conserved cysteine through the conserved F or W. A D gene is named only where the DNA matches it firmly. Size values are once, few and many counts, or a class for expanded clones, and some rows have none.

size: NA
V: TRBV29-1
J: TRBJ2-2
D: TRBD2
DNA: TGCAGCGTTGCGGGGACTAGCGGAAGGAACACCGGGGAGCTGTTTTTT
CDR3: CSVAGTSGRNTGELFF

size: few
V: TRBV10-2
J: TRBJ2-1
D: NA
DNA: TGCGCCAGCAGTGCAACGGGACAAAACAATGAGCAGTTCTTC
CDR3: CASSATGQNNEQFF

size: few
V: TRBV2
J: TRBJ2-3
D: TRBD1
DNA: TGTGCCAGCAGGACAGGGTATACAGATACGCAGTATTTT
CDR3: CASRTGYTDTQYF

size: once
V: TRBV18
J: TRBJ2-6
D: NA
DNA: TGTGCCAGCGCAAACAGGGCTCCCGGCTCTGGGGCCAACGTCCTGACTTTC
CDR3: CASANRAPGSGANVLTF

size: few
V: TRBV20-1
J: TRBJ2-2
D: NA
DNA: TGCAGTGCTAGAGATCCCCGAAACACCGGGGAGCTGTTTTTT
CDR3: CSARDPRNTGELFF

size: NA
V: TRBV5-1
J: TRBJ2-2
D: NA
DNA: TGCGCCAGCAGCTTTCAGGTGGGGGAGCTGTTTTTT
CDR3: CASSFQVGELFF

size: NA
V: TRBV5-1
J: TRBJ2-1
D: TRBD2
DNA: TGCGCCAGCAGGTTTCGGGGGGGTCTTAGGGAGCAGTTCTTC
CDR3: CASRFRGGLREQFF

size: NA
V: TRBV3-1
J: TRBJ1-1
D: TRBD1
DNA: TGTGCCAGCAGCCAAGGGCAGGGGGACACTGAAGCTTTCTTT
CDR3: CASSQGQGDTEAFF

size: few
V: TRBV11-2
J: TRBJ2-7
D: NA
DNA: TGTGCCAGCAGCTCCTATAATAGCGGTGGCTCCTACGAGCAGTACTTC
CDR3: CASSSYNSGGSYEQYF

size: NA
V: TRBV6-5
J: TRBJ2-7
D: NA
DNA: TGTGCCAGCAGTTACATAGGAGGAATCGGGACCGACATCTACGAGCAGTACTTC
CDR3: CASSYIGGIGTDIYEQYF

size: NA
V: TRBV6-5
J: TRBJ1-4
D: NA
DNA: TGTGCCAGCAGTTACTCCAGGGGAACTAATGAAAAACTGTTTTTT
CDR3: CASSYSRGTNEKLFF

size: few
V: TRBV7-2
J: TRBJ1-1
D: NA
DNA: TGTGCCAGCAGCTTAGCGCGGCAGGGTATAGGGGGCACTGAAGCTTTCTTT
CDR3: CASSLARQGIGGTEAFF

size: few
V: TRBV27
J: TRBJ1-1
D: TRBD1
DNA: TGTGCCAGCAGGCGGACAGGGTGGGAGGACACTGAAGCTTTCTTT
CDR3: CASRRTGWEDTEAFF

size: NA
V: TRBV16
J: TRBJ2-1
D: NA
DNA: TGTGCCAGCAGCAAACAGGGAAGTGAGCAGTTCTTC
CDR3: CASSKQGSEQFF

size: many
V: TRBV5-1
J: TRBJ1-6
D: NA
DNA: TGCGCCAGCGCCAGGGAGAGCTCCTATAATTCACCCCTCCACTTT
CDR3: CASARESSYNSPLHF

size: few
V: TRBV7-2
J: TRBJ2-7
D: NA
DNA: TGTGCCAGCAGACCAGGGTCTTCCTACGAGCAGTACTTC
CDR3: CASRPGSSYEQYF

size: few
V: TRBV10-3
J: TRBJ2-7
D: TRBD1
DNA: TGTGCCATCAGGTGGAGTTCGGACAGGGGCAACGAGCAGTACTTC
CDR3: CAIRWSSDRGNEQYF

size: NA
V: TRBV18
J: TRBJ1-4
D: NA
DNA: TGTGCCAGCTCCCAGACAGCTCGAGAAGGAAAACTGTTTTTT
CDR3: CASSQTAREGKLFF

size: few
V: TRBV4-2
J: TRBJ2-7
D: NA
DNA: TGTGCCAGCAGCCAAGAGATTGGGCGCTCCTACGAGCAGTACTTC
CDR3: CASSQEIGRSYEQYF

size: NA
V: TRBV29-1
J: TRBJ2-4
D: TRBD2
DNA: TGCAGCGTTGAATTAGCGGGGGCCTTAATAGCCAAAAACATTCAGTACTTC
CDR3: CSVELAGALIAKNIQYF

size: few
V: TRBV4-3
J: TRBJ2-1
D: NA
DNA: TGCGCCAGCAGCCAATTTGTAGCCAATGAGCAGTTCTTC
CDR3: CASSQFVANEQFF

size: few
V: TRBV28
J: TRBJ2-7
D: TRBD1
DNA: TGTGCCAGCCTTCGACAGGGCCCCTACGAGCAGTACTTC
CDR3: CASLRQGPYEQYF

size: NA
V: TRBV7-2
J: TRBJ1-5
D: NA
DNA: TGTGCCAGCAGCCACCGTCCTAATCAGCCCCAGCATTTT
CDR3: CASSHRPNQPQHF

size: few
V: TRBV9
J: TRBJ2-1
D: TRBD2
DNA: TGTGCCAGCAGCGTCCTACCTAGCGGGAGAGACAATGAGCAGTTCTTC
CDR3: CASSVLPSGRDNEQFF

size: once
V: TRBV19
J: TRBJ2-3
D: NA
DNA: TGTGCCAGTAAAGACAGGAGATCCACAGATACGCAGTATTTT
CDR3: CASKDRRSTDTQYF

size: many
V: TRBV29-1
J: TRBJ2-5
D: TRBD2
DNA: TGCAGCGTTGATGGATGGGGGAGGGCCTGGGAGACCCAGTACTTC
CDR3: CSVDGWGRAWETQYF

size: NA
V: TRBV7-9
J: TRBJ2-4
D: NA
DNA: TGTGCCAGCAGCTTAGTTAACAGCTTCAAAAACATTCAGTACTTC
CDR3: CASSLVNSFKNIQYF

size: few
V: TRBV30
J: TRBJ2-2
D: NA
DNA: TGTGCCTGGAGTGGGCCCAACACCGGGGAGCTGTTTTTT
CDR3: CAWSGPNTGELFF

size: few
V: TRBV25-1
J: TRBJ2-1
D: TRBD2
DNA: TGTGCCAGCAATCGGCGGGAGAACTCCTACAATGAGCAGTTCTTC
CDR3: CASNRRENSYNEQFF

size: NA
V: TRBV5-6
J: TRBJ2-7
D: TRBD1
DNA: TGTGCCAGCAGCCCCTCGGGACAGATCGTCTCCGAGCAGTACTTC
CDR3: CASSPSGQIVSEQYF

size: few
V: TRBV7-9
J: TRBJ2-5
D: NA
DNA: TGTGCCAGCAGCTTTCAGGACCAAGAGACCCAGTACTTC
CDR3: CASSFQDQETQYF

size: few
V: TRBV5-4
J: TRBJ2-5
D: NA
DNA: TGTGCCAGTGATAGAAAAGAGACCCAGTACTTC
CDR3: CASDRKETQYF

size: NA
V: TRBV20-1
J: TRBJ2-3
D: NA
DNA: TGCAGTGCGTATCAGTATGGGAGCACAGATACGCAGTATTTT
CDR3: CSAYQYGSTDTQYF

size: NA
V: TRBV3-1
J: TRBJ2-7
D: NA
DNA: TGTGCCAGCAGCCAAGATCGTTTCGGCGAGCAGTACTTC
CDR3: CASSQDRFGEQYF

size: many
V: TRBV28
J: TRBJ2-5
D: NA
DNA: TGTGCCAGCAGTTTACTTTACCAAGAGACCCAGTACTTC
CDR3: CASSLLYQETQYF

size: many
V: TRBV15
J: TRBJ2-1
D: NA
DNA: TGTGCCACCAGCAGAGATTCACAGGGCCAGTTCTTC
CDR3: CATSRDSQGQFF

size: NA
V: TRBV29-1
J: TRBJ1-2
D: NA
DNA: TGCAGCGCCGCAGGAGATGGGGGCTACACCTTC
CDR3: CSAAGDGGYTF